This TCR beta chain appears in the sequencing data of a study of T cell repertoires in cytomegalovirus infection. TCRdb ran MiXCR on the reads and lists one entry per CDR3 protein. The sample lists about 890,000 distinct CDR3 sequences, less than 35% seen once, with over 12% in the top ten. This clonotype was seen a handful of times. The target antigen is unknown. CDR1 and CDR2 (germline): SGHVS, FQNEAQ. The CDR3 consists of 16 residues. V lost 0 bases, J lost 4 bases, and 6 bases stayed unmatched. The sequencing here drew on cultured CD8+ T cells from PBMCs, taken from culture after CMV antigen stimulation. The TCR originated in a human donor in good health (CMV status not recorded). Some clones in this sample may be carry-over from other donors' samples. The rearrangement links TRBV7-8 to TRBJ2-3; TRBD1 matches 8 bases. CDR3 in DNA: TGTGCCAGCAGCTTAGCGGGCAGGGGGCCCCCAGATACGCAGTATTTT. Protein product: CASSLAGRGPPDTQYF.